This is a list of T cell receptor beta chains from one sample in a study of blood T cell repertoires in COVID-19. Profiling relied on immunoSEQ multiplex PCR, and the TCRdb table lists in-frame clones only, not all of them. The table includes around 160,000 clones, approximately 83% detected once. Material: peripheral blood. The receptors derive from a woman aged 60-70 years with COVID-19, enrolled during active disease. Both conserved end residues are part of each CDR3. A D gene is named only where the DNA matches it firmly. Not all rows give a size; the values are once, few, many and, for expanded clones, a class.

.	.	TRBJ1-1	TRBV12-3/TRBV12-4	CASSPTGTRTAFF	TGTGCCAGCAGTCCTACCGGGACACGTACTGCTTTCTTT
once	.	TRBJ1-6	TRBV7-8	CASSLDSRSYNSPLHF	TGTGCCAGCAGCTTGGACAGCCGCTCCTATAATTCACCCCTCCACTTT
.	TRBD1	TRBJ2-2	TRBV5-1	CASSLVRTGGTGELFF	TGCGCCAGCAGCTTGGTTCGGACAGGGGGCACCGGGGAGCTGTTTTTT
once	.	TRBJ2-1	TRBV11-2	CASNPLQGSSDEQFF	TGTGCCAGCAACCCCCTTCAGGGCTCATCCGATGAGCAGTTCTTC
.	TRBD1	TRBJ1-3	TRBV18	CASSPGQGAGNTIYF	TGTGCCAGCTCACCCGGACAGGGCGCGGGAAACACCATATATTTT
.	.	TRBJ1-6	TRBV7-8	CASRREENSPLHF	TGTGCCAGCAGGCGGGAGGAAAATTCACCCCTCCACTTT
.	TRBD2	TRBJ2-1	TRBV19	CASSIDQTSGSYNEQFF	TGTGCCAGTAGTATAGACCAGACTAGCGGCTCCTACAATGAGCAGTTCTTC
.	.	TRBJ2-7	TRBV7-9	CASSPASQGIPYEQYF	TGTGCCAGCAGCCCAGCCTCCCAGGGGATCCCCTACGAGCAGTACTTC
.	.	TRBJ1-2	TRBV19	CASSMQQGVGYGYTF	TGTGCCAGTAGTATGCAACAGGGTGTAGGCTATGGCTACACCTTC
.	TRBD1	TRBJ2-1	TRBV19	CASTTRQGNNEQFF	TGTGCCAGTACCACCCGACAGGGGAACAATGAGCAGTTCTTC
few	TRBD2	TRBJ2-7	TRBV4-3	CASSVYSGAYEQYF	TGCGCCAGCAGCGTCTATAGCGGGGCCTACGAGCAGTACTTC
.	TRBD1	TRBJ1-3	TRBV5-1	CASSLGTGYGNTIYF	TGCGCCAGCAGCTTGGGGACAGGTTATGGAAACACCATATATTTT
once	.	TRBJ1-2	TRBV19	CASSTPGGAGGYTF	TGTGCCAGTAGTACCCCCGGCGGGGCCGGCGGCTACACCTTC
.	TRBD2	TRBJ2-3	TRBV10-3	CAIRRGGLTDTQYF	TGTGCCATCAGACGGGGGGGTCTCACAGATACGCAGTATTTT
.	.	TRBJ2-5	TRBV4-3	CASSQDPSQETQYF	TGCGCCAGCAGCCAAGACCCCAGCCAAGAGACCCAGTACTTC
once	.	TRBJ1-2	TRBV28	CASSFLKGHGYTF	TGTGCCAGCAGTTTCCTCAAGGGGCACGGCTACACCTTC
.	.	TRBJ1-2	TRBV4-2	CASSQDRRSGRYTF	TGTGCCAGCAGCCAAGACCGCCGGAGTGGGAGGTACACCTTC
many	TRBD2	TRBJ2-1	TRBV9	CASSETGTSTQLSYNEQFF	TGTGCCAGCAGCGAAACCGGGACTAGCACTCAACTTTCCTACAATGAGCAGTTCTTC
.	TRBD1	TRBJ1-5	TRBV19	CASSIMPGQVGQPQHF	TGTGCCAGTAGTATAATGCCCGGACAGGTAGGTCAGCCCCAGCATTTT
.	TRBD2	TRBJ2-4	TRBV19	CASSITGGPGNIQYF	TGTGCCAGTAGTATAACGGGGGGGCCCGGAAACATTCAGTACTTC
.	.	TRBJ1-1	TRBV5-1	CASSLGMTRRVRTEAFF	TGCGCCAGCAGCCTTGGGATGACACGGAGGGTTCGCACTGAAGCTTTCTTT
.	.	TRBJ1-2	TRBV7-9	CASSAGGGNGYTF	TGTGCCAGCAGCGCCGGCGGGGGGAACGGCTACACCTTC
.	TRBD1	TRBJ2-2	TRBV6-2/TRBV6-3	CASSPTGRRAGELFF	TGTGCCAGCAGTCCGACAGGGAGAAGGGCCGGGGAGCTGTTTTTT
.	.	TRBJ2-3	TRBV6-5	CASRTTYTDTQYF	TGTGCCAGCAGGACGACATACACAGATACGCAGTATTTT